This T cell receptor (beta chain) came from a study of T cell responses to AZD1222 COVID-19 vaccine (dated by TCRdb to the early 2020s). In terms of the full investigation: TCR sequencing covered over 230 trial participants: 200 to 220 given two doses of AZD1222 and 26 given two doses of MenACWY control vaccine. Trial participants were enrolled by age into subgroups of 18-55, 56-69 and 70-plus years, and around 140, 26 and 57 TCR-sequenced participants, respectively, were included in these subgroups.

The CDR3 regions of human TCRbeta chains were analyzed by immunosequencing. Processing in the source paper ran as follows. Repertoire TCRs were matched against a reference library of SARS-CoV-2-specific TCRs generated with the MIRA antigen-specificity platform. Breadth was defined as the fraction of unique TCRs that were SARS-CoV-2-associated, and depth was defined as the fraction of total T cells that were SARS-CoV-2-associated. Using the MIRA data, each spike-specific TCR was assigned both to the spike region to which the TCR was reactive and to a CD4 or CD8 class. Log10-transformed breadth and depth values were compared by one-way ANOVA with Sidak's multiple comparisons tests. As stored in TCRdb, this immuneACCESS dataset retains in-frame rearrangements with V and J assigned. A fraction of the clones does not appear; measured against another copy, unresolved V genes explain less than half of the discrepancy, and the remainder lacks a known reason. Clone size and the V and J calls come from that table; the DNA yielded D and trimming. The sample table shows fewer than 120,000 clones, and about nine tenths are seen once. The ten largest clones take up 2% to 2.5% of the sample.

In the case of this clone: Its antigen remains unidentified. Base qualities were left out, and no much larger clone turns up one base away.

The time point label, as the study defines it: about 28 days (+/-7) after the second vaccine dose. AZD1222 recipients with second doses at about 4 weeks or about 12 weeks were pooled, because spike-specific TCR depth and breadth did not differ between schedules. The vaccinee samples were drawn from two UK trials, COV001 and COV002, one of which was a single-blind randomized controlled phase 2/3 trial testing AZD1222 (ChAdOx1 nCoV-19) in healthy adults. For TCRbeta chain sequencing, PBMC samples were collected from trial participants at day 0 and at day 28 after the second dose. Broad study findings and their caveats: Conclusions about previously exposed vaccinees are limited because only a handful of AZD1222 recipients were SARS-CoV-2 seropositive at baseline. The whole spike protein was spanned by vaccine-associated CD4 TCRs, and dominant responses were seen in regions 160-218 and 743-854. After two AZD1222 doses, both the breadth and the depth of spike-specific TCRs were significantly higher than at day 0 and than in MenACWY recipients. Because no samples from the day 14 peak response were available, repertoires could be characterized only after the peak T cell response. The 56-69-year group was small, and its depth increase did not reach significance, likely because of low power. Reportedly, almost half of the unique spike-specific TCRs recognized epitopes lying outside the regions that are mutated in the B.1.351 and B.1.1.7 variants. Participants were mostly white British, with more females than males. The authors suggested clonal diversity may have been underestimated.

This material consisted of peripheral blood, taken 28 days after the second AZD1222 dose. This sequence originates from an adult who received the AZD1222 COVID-19 vaccine.

Here is the DNA: TGCAGCGTGTTGAGGGCAGCCTCCTACAATGAGCAGTTCTTC. Translated, this gives CSVLRAASYNEQFF. The receptor chain draws on TRBV29-1 and TRBJ2-1; TRBD2 is perhaps the D gene, given 5 matching bases. A distance of 12 bases separates the germline ends of V and J, which lose 6 bases and 0 bases respectively. The CDR3 covers 14 residues, taking in both the cysteine and the phenylalanine. Of the read, only the CDR3 DNA is kept; its 42 bases are in frame from base 1. The germline V gene specifies SQVTM as CDR1 and ANQGSEA as CDR2.